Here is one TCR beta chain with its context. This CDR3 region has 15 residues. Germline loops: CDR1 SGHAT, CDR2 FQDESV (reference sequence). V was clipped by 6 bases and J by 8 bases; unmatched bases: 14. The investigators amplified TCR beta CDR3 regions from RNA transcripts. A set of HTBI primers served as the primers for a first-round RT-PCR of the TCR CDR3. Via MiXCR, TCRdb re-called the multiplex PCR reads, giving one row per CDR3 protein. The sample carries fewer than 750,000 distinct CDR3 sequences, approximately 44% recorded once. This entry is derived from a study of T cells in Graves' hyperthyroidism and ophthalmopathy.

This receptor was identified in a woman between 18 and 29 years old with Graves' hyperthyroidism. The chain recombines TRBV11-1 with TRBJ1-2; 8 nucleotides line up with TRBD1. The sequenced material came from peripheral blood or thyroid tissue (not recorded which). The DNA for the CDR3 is TGTGCCAGCAGTTCTACGAGACAGGGGTTTGAGGGCTACACCTTC. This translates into CASSSTRQGFEGYTF.